A selection of T cell receptor beta chains follows, all from one sample in a study of blood T cell repertoires in COVID-19. Some clones are missing from TCRdb's copy, which holds only in-frame ones; the method was immunoSEQ multiplex PCR. The sample carries a few hundred thousand clones, 87% recorded once. The material sequenced was peripheral blood. The receptors originated from a man in his late teens or twenties with active or convalescent COVID-19. The CDR3 runs from the conserved cysteine through the conserved F or W. A D gene is named only where the DNA matches it firmly. Size tells how often a clone was seen (once, few, many) or the class of an expanded clone, and some rows leave it out.

j_call d_call clone_size v_call cdr3_nt cdr3_aa
TRBJ1-2 . few TRBV28 TGTGCCAGCAGTCTACAGGGTCGAGGCTATGGCTACACCTTC CASSLQGRGYGYTF
TRBJ2-3 TRBD2 . TRBV7-2 TGTGCCAGCAGCTTGTTGGGGCTAGCGGGGGCAGATACGCAGTATTTT CASSLLGLAGADTQYF
TRBJ2-1 . . TRBV5-8 TGTGCCAGCAGCTTGGCGGGAGCGGCCTACAATGAGCAGTTCTTC CASSLAGAAYNEQFF
TRBJ1-1 TRBD1 . TRBV7-8 TGTGCCAGCAGCTTGGACAGGGTGAACACTGAAGCTTTCTTT CASSLDRVNTEAFF
TRBJ2-2 TRBD2 . TRBV7-3 TGTGCCAGCAGCTTAATAGCGGGAGTTGGGACCGGGGAGCTGTTTTTT CASSLIAGVGTGELFF
TRBJ1-1 TRBD1 . TRBV15 TGTGCCACCAGCAGGGGCCCGGGACAGGGATCTCTGAACACTGAAGCTTTCTTT CATSRGPGQGSLNTEAFF
TRBJ2-1 TRBD2 once TRBV29-1 TGCAGCGTTGGGAGGAGCGGGAGGGGCAATGAGCAGTTCTTC CSVGRSGRGNEQFF
TRBJ2-1 . . TRBV5-1 TGCGCCAGCAGCCCGGGACTAGCGACAGGGGGGGATGAGCAGTTCTTC CASSPGLATGGDEQFF
TRBJ1-5 . . TRBV13 TGTGCCAGCAGCTTAGGTCCCTATAGCAATCAGCCCCAGCATTTT CASSLGPYSNQPQHF
TRBJ2-1 . . TRBV20-1 TGCAGTGCTTTAGACAATGAGCAGTTCTTC CSALDNEQFF
TRBJ2-3 . . TRBV7-3 TGTGCCAGCAGCTTTACGCCGGGGTTCACGGATACGCAGTATTTT CASSFTPGFTDTQYF
TRBJ1-5 TRBD1 . TRBV27 TGTGCCAGCAGTTCGGGACAGGCGAGTCAGCCCCAGCATTTT CASSSGQASQPQHF
TRBJ2-6 . . TRBV5-4 TGTGCCAGCAGCCTGGTTACTTCTGGGGCCAACGTCCTGACTTTC CASSLVTSGANVLTF
TRBJ1-1 TRBD1 . TRBV19 TGTGCCAGTAGCCCTCTGAACAGGGGTGCGGACACTGAAGCTTTCTTT CASSPLNRGADTEAFF
TRBJ2-3 TRBD2 . TRBV6-5 TGTGCCAGCAGTTATAGCGGGAGGCCCGATAATACGCAGTATTTT CASSYSGRPDNTQYF
TRBJ1-2 . . TRBV7-9 TGTGCCAGCAGCCCACAGGGCTATGGCTACACCTTC CASSPQGYGYTF
TRBJ2-4 TRBD1 . TRBV27 TGTGCCAGCAGTTCACAGGGGGCGGCCAAAAACATTCAGTACTTC CASSSQGAAKNIQYF
TRBJ1-1 TRBD1 . TRBV18 TGTGCCAGCTCATCACAGGGGGCGAACACTGAAGCTTTCTTT CASSSQGANTEAFF
TRBJ2-1 . . TRBV6-5 TGTGCCAGCAGTTACCCCAGTCGGGACTGGTTCTTC CASSYPSRDWFF
TRBJ1-2 . . TRBV3-1/TRBV3-2 TGTGCCAGCAGCCAGGGGGAGGGGTATGGCTACACCTTC CASSQGEGYGYTF
TRBJ2-7 . . TRBV30 TGTGCCTGGTCCAGGGTCGACGAGCAGTACTTC CAWSRVDEQYF
TRBJ1-2 TRBD1 . TRBV6-5 TGTGCCAGCAGCAACAGGGGGCCGGGTGGCTACACCTTC CASSNRGPGGYTF
TRBJ1-2 TRBD1 . TRBV27 TGTGCCAGCAGTTCTCTAGGGGACAGGGTCTACACCTTC CASSSLGDRVYTF
TRBJ1-5 . . TRBV3-1/TRBV3-2 TGTGCCAGCAGCAAGGGGGTCGGCGACAATCAGCCCCAGCATTTT CASSKGVGDNQPQHF
TRBJ2-7 . . TRBV7-8 TGTGCCAGCAGCCCAGAGCTAGACCTTTTCCTCGGTCAGTACTTC CASSPELDLFLGQYF
TRBJ1-2 TRBD1 few TRBV6-4 TGTGCCAGCAGTGACTCGTCGACAGGGGGTTCTCTTTATGGCTACACCTTC CASSDSSTGGSLYGYTF
TRBJ1-3 . . TRBV5-1 TGCGCCAGCAGCTTCGGGGGAAATGGAAACACCATATATTTT CASSFGGNGNTIYF
TRBJ1-1 TRBD1 . TRBV10-3 TGTGCCATCAGTGACCCTGGGACAGGGGGTTATGTAGCTTTCTTT CAISDPGTGGYVAFF
TRBJ1-3 . . TRBV5-8 TGTGCCAGCAGGCTTCAGGGGGGAAACACCATATATTTT CASRLQGGNTIYF
TRBJ2-7 TRBD1 . TRBV6-2/TRBV6-3 TGTGCCAGCAGTACTCGGACAGGGCGTTACTCCTACGAGCAGTACTTC CASSTRTGRYSYEQYF
TRBJ1-4 . . TRBV7-9 TGTGCCAGCAGCCAAACGGACTCCTTCAATGAAAAACTGTTTTTT CASSQTDSFNEKLFF
TRBJ2-5 TRBD2 . TRBV7-2 TGTGCCAGCAGCTTTAGCGGGAGTGGAGAGACCCAGTACTTC CASSFSGSGETQYF
TRBJ1-6 . . TRBV6-5 TGTGCCAGCAGTTTAACACGGGGCTCCTATAATTCACCCCTCCACTTT CASSLTRGSYNSPLHF
TRBJ1-3 TRBD1 . TRBV2 TGTGCCAGCGAGACAGGGATCGGAAACACCATATATTTT CASETGIGNTIYF
TRBJ2-4 TRBD2 . TRBV7-2 TGTGCCAGCAGCGTGGGACTAGCTCTAGCCAAAAACATTCAGTACTTC CASSVGLALAKNIQYF
TRBJ1-1 . . TRBV25-1 TGTGCCAGCAGTGAGAATTGGGACTTTGAAGCTTTCTTT CASSENWDFEAFF
TRBJ2-1 . . TRBV7-9 TGTGCCAGCAGCTTAGCGGCTAGCTCGAATGAGCAGTTCTTC CASSLAASSNEQFF
TRBJ2-3 TRBD1 . TRBV7-2 TGTGCCAGCAGCTTTGGGACAGGAGGCGGAGGTACGCAGTATTTT CASSFGTGGGGTQYF
TRBJ2-2 . . TRBV18 TGTGCCAGCTCAAACAGGGCGTCGGACACCGGGGAGCTGTTTTTT CASSNRASDTGELFF
TRBJ1-1 . . TRBV5-1 TGCGCCAGCAGCTTGTATCCTAATAAGAACACTGAAGCTTTCTTT CASSLYPNKNTEAFF
TRBJ2-7 TRBD1 few TRBV11-2 TGTGCCAGCACCCCCTCAAGGGGGACAGGGAAGCAGTACTTC CASTPSRGTGKQYF
TRBJ1-1 . once TRBV14 TGTGCCAGCAGCCATTACAGGGTGGGGACTGAAGCTTTCTTT CASSHYRVGTEAFF
TRBJ2-1 TRBD2 . TRBV28 TGTGCCACCTTAAGCCTGGGACTAGCTTACAATGAGCAGTTCTTC CATLSLGLAYNEQFF
TRBJ1-5 TRBD1 . TRBV19 TGTGCCAGTAGTATAATTGGGACAGGGAGGGGCAATCAGCCCCAGCATTTT CASSIIGTGRGNQPQHF
TRBJ2-1 . . TRBV19 TGTGCCAGTAGTATGGGGGGTTTTGGGGGCTCCTACAATGAGCAGTTCTTC CASSMGGFGGSYNEQFF
TRBJ1-6 . . TRBV12-3/TRBV12-4 TGTGCCAGCGGTACAGATAATTCACCCCTCCACTTT CASGTDNSPLHF
TRBJ2-1 TRBD2 . TRBV7-3 TGTGCCAGCAGCTTAATGCCAGCGGGAGCCAATGAGCAGTTCTTC CASSLMPAGANEQFF
TRBJ1-2 TRBD1 . TRBV27 TGTGCCAGCAGTCCTCTCACCGGGACAGGGGATGGTAGTGGCTACACCTTC CASSPLTGTGDGSGYTF
TRBJ2-7 TRBD2 few TRBV28 TGTGCCAGCAGTCTTTTAGGGGAGACTAGCGGGCCTAGCTCCTACGAGCAGTACTTC CASSLLGETSGPSSYEQYF
TRBJ2-1 . . TRBV19 TGTGCCAGTAGTATCCCGCGAGCGGCCTACAATGAGCAGTTCTTC CASSIPRAAYNEQFF
TRBJ1-4 . . TRBV4-3 TGCGCCAGCAGCCAAGGGGTTGCAGGACTTAATGAAAAACTGTTTTTT CASSQGVAGLNEKLFF
TRBJ2-1 . . TRBV20-1 TGCAGTGCTAGTGCCGGGAGTAACAATGAGCAGTTCTTC CSASAGSNNEQFF
TRBJ2-7 . . TRBV11-3 TGTGCCAGCAGCTTTAGGGGCGACGAGCAGTACTTC CASSFRGDEQYF
TRBJ1-1 . . TRBV6-5 TGTGCCAGCAGTCTCCGACAAAATCTGAACACTGAAGCTTTCTTT CASSLRQNLNTEAFF
TRBJ1-2 . . TRBV28 TGTGCCAGCACCCCCGGGAGGAACTATGGCTACACCTTC CASTPGRNYGYTF
TRBJ2-7 . once TRBV9 TGTGCCAGCAGCGTAGACAGCAGCTACGAGCAGTACTTC CASSVDSSYEQYF
TRBJ1-6 TRBD1 . TRBV7-2 TGTGCCAGCAGCTTAGTCGGGACAGGGTCCCCCACCCTCCACTTT CASSLVGTGSPTLHF
TRBJ2-5 TRBD1 . TRBV15 TGTGCCACCAGCACGGGACAGGGGTGGGAGACCCAGTACTTC CATSTGQGWETQYF
TRBJ1-3 . . TRBV3-1/TRBV3-2 TGTGCCAGCAGCCAAACTCCGGTCTTCTCTGGAAACACCATATATTTT CASSQTPVFSGNTIYF